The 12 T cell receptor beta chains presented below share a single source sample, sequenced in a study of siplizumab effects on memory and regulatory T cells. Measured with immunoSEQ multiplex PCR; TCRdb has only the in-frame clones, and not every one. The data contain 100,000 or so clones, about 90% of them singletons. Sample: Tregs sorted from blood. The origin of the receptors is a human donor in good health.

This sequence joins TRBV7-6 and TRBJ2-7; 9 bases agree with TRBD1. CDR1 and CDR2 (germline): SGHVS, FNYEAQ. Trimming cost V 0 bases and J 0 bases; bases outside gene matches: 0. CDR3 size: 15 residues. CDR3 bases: TGTGCCAGCAGCTTAGCGACAGGGGGCTCCTACGAGCAGTACTTC. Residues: CASSLATGGSYEQYF.

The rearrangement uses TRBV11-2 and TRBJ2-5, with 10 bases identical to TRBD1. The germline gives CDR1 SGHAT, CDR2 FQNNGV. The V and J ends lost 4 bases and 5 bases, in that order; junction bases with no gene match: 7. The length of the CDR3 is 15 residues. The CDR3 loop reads CASSSRQGAGETQYF. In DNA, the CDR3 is TGTGCCAGCAGCTCCCGACAGGGGGCGGGGGAGACCCAGTACTTC.

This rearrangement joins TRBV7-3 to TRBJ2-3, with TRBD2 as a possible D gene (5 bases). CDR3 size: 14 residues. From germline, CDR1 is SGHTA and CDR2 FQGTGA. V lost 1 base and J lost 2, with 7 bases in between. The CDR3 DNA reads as TGTGCCAGCAGCTTAAGCGGGTTCACAGATACGCAGTATTTT. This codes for CASSLSGFTDTQYF.

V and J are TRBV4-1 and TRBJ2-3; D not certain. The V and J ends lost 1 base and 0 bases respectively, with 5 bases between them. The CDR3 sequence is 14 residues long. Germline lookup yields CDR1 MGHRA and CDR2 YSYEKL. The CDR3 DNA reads TGCGCCAGCAGCCAAGGCCACAGCACAGATACGCAGTATTTT. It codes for CASSQGHSTDTQYF.

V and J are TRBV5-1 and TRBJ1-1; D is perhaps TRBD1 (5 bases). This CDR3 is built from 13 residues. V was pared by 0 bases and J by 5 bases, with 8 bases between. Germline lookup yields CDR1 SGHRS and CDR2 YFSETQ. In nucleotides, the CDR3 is TGCGCCAGCAGCTTGGGCAGGGATACTGAAGCTTTCTTT. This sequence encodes CASSLGRDTEAFF. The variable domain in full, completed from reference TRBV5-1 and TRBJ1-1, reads KAGVTQTPRYLIKTRGQQVTLSCSPISGHRSVSWYQQTPGQGLQFLFEYFSETQRNKGNFPGRFSGRQFSNSRSEMNVSTLELGDSALYLCASSLGRDTEAFFGQGTRLTVV.

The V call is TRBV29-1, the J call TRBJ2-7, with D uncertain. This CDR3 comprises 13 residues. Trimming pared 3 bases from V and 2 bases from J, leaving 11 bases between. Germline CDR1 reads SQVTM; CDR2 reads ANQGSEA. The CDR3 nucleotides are TGCAGCGTTGATCGAGGATCCGCCTACGAGCAGTACTTC. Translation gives CSVDRGSAYEQYF.

The CDR3 DNA reads as TGTGCCAGCAGCTTACAGGGACAGGGGTTATACGAGCAGTACTTC. This gives the protein CASSLQGQGLYEQYF. This chain connects TRBV7-8 to TRBJ2-5; TRBD1 agrees at 10 bases. The DNA matches TRBJ2-7 better at its end, which makes the J call doubtful. The germline V gene encodes CDR1 SGHVS and CDR2 FQNEAQ. This CDR3 has 15 residues.

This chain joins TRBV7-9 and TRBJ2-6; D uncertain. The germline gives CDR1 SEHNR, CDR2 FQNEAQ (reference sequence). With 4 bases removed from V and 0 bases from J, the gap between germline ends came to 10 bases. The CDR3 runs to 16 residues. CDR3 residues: CASSSPVSSGANVLTF. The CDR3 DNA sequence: TGTGCCAGCAGCTCACCAGTGAGCTCTGGGGCCAACGTCCTGACTTTC.

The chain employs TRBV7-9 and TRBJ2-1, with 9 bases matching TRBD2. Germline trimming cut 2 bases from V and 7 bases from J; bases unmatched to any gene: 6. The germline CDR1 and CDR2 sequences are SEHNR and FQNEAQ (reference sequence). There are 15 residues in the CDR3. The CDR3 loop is CASSLTVAGENEQFF. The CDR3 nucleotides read TGTGCCAGCAGCTTAACGGTAGCGGGAGAGAATGAGCAGTTCTTC.

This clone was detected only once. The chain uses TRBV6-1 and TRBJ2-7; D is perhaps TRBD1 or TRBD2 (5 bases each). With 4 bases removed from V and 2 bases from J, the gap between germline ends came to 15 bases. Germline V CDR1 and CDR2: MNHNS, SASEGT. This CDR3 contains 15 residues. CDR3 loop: CASSGTGKGTYEQYF. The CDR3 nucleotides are TGTGCCAGCAGTGGGACTGGCAAGGGGACCTACGAGCAGTACTTC.

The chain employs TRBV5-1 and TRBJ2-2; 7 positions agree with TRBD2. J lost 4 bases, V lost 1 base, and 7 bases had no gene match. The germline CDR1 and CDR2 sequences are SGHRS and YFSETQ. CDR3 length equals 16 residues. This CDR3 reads CASSLQAGDSTGELFF. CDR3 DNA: TGCGCCAGCAGCTTGCAGGCGGGAGACTCCACCGGGGAGCTGTTTTTT.

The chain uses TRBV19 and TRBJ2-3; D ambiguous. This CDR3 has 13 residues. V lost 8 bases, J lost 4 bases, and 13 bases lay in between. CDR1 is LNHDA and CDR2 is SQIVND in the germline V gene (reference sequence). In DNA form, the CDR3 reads TGTGCCAGTGGGGATCGTAGGGCAGATACGCAGTATTTT. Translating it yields CASGDRRADTQYF.